Listed below are T cell receptor beta chains from one sample, sequenced in a study of beta chain features in type 1 diabetes. Repertoires were generated with immunoSEQ multiplex PCR, while TCRdb's copy carries only in-frame clones and drops some. The sample consists of 400,000 or so clones, 8.5% to 10% of them appearing once. Sequencing input: central memory CD4+ T cells from blood. The source is a man under 40 with type 1 diabetes. The CDR3 runs from the conserved cysteine through the conserved F or W. A D gene is named only where the DNA matches it firmly. Size is omitted from some rows. Given values are once, few, many or a class for expanded clones.

TRBD1 few 15 TRBJ2-3 TRBV28 CASVGGQGKIDTQYF TGTGCCAGCGTCGGGGGACAGGGGAAAATAGATACGCAGTATTTT
- - 15 TRBJ2-7 TRBV6-6 CASSYPNSASYEQYF TGTGCCAGCAGTTACCCGAACAGTGCATCCTACGAGCAGTACTTC
- few 12 TRBJ2-1 TRBV6-5 CASSPVEYEQFF TGTGCCAGCAGTCCTGTAGAGTATGAGCAGTTCTTC
- - 14 TRBJ2-3 TRBV19 CASSIVGGQDTQYF TGTGCCAGTAGTATAGTCGGAGGACAGGATACGCAGTATTTT
- many 12 TRBJ2-7 TRBV29-1 CSVLLTGHEQYF TGCAGCGTTTTACTCACGGGGCACGAGCAGTACTTC
- - 14 TRBJ2-5 TRBV28 CASSLGVRQETQYF TGTGCCAGCAGCCTAGGGGTGCGGCAAGAGACCCAGTACTTC
- few 14 TRBJ1-4 TRBV7-7 CASSPGAGNEKLFF TGTGCTAGCAGCCCCGGGGCCGGGAATGAAAAACTGTTTTTT
TRBD1 many 15 TRBJ1-1 TRBV7-2 CASSLGTGLNTEAFF TGTGCCAGCAGCTTAGGGACAGGGTTGAACACTGAAGCTTTCTTT
- few 13 TRBJ1-1 TRBV6-1 CASSEGQITEAFF TGTGCCAGCAGTGAAGGACAGATCACTGAAGCTTTCTTT
- few 16 TRBJ2-6 TRBV11-2 CASSPRGGPGANVLTF TGTGCCAGCAGCCCCCGAGGGGGACCTGGGGCCAACGTCCTGACTTTC
- few 14 TRBJ1-1 TRBV11-2 CASSPGRVATEAFF TGTGCCAGCAGCCCAGGGAGGGTAGCCACTGAAGCTTTCTTT
TRBD1 few 15 TRBJ2-7 TRBV7-2 CASSLIGTGAYEQYF TGTGCCAGCAGCTTAATAGGGACAGGGGCCTACGAGCAGTACTTC
TRBD1 few 16 TRBJ2-2 TRBV6-5 CASSYSGTGLSGELFF TGTGCCAGCAGTTACTCCGGGACAGGGTTGTCCGGGGAGCTGTTTTTT
- few 13 TRBJ2-7 TRBV28 CASSRRDSYEQYF TGTGCCAGCAGTAGGCGGGACTCCTACGAGCAGTACTTC
- - 14 TRBJ2-7 TRBV7-9 CASSLLLGQDRQYF TGTGCCAGCAGCTTGCTTCTGGGGCAGGATCGTCAGTACTTC
TRBD1 many 12 TRBJ1-1 TRBV5-4 CASTDRDTEAFF TGTGCCAGCACAGACAGGGACACTGAAGCTTTCTTT
- - 15 TRBJ2-7 TRBV21-1 CASSDGQGVFYEQYF TGTGCCAGCAGCGATGGACAGGGGGTTTTCTACGAGCAGTACTTC
- - 12 TRBJ2-1 TRBV2 CASRGEADEQFF TGTGCCAGCAGGGGGGAAGCTGATGAGCAGTTCTTC
- few 16 TRBJ1-2 TRBV7-2 CASSLAAGERSYGYTF TGTGCCAGCAGCTTAGCAGCAGGGGAGAGGAGCTATGGCTACACCTTC
- few 13 TRBJ1-2 TRBV28 CASRIGTNYGYTF TGTGCCAGCAGGATCGGAACTAACTATGGCTACACCTTC
TRBD1 few 13 TRBJ1-6 TRBV29-1 CSVAGQENSPLHF TGCAGCGTCGCGGGACAGGAGAATTCACCCCTCCACTTT
- few 13 TRBJ2-4 TRBV6-6 CASTSTLPGIQYF TGTGCCAGCACCTCGACACTCCCAGGCATTCAGTACTTC
TRBD1 - 12 TRBJ1-1 TRBV29-1 CSAGQGSTEAFF TGCAGCGCCGGACAGGGATCCACTGAAGCTTTCTTT
TRBD1 - 16 TRBJ1-1 TRBV29-1 CSSRGSSAGGDTEAFF TGCAGCTCCCGCGGGTCGAGCGCAGGGGGGGACACTGAAGCTTTCTTT
- few 13 TRBJ1-1 TRBV28 CASRPTGDTEAFF TGTGCCAGCAGGCCGACAGGAGACACTGAAGCTTTCTTT
- few 13 TRBJ2-5 TRBV4-3 CASTRQDGETQYF TGCGCCAGCACCCGACAGGACGGGGAGACCCAGTACTTC
TRBD2 few 15 TRBJ2-7 TRBV6-1 CASSLLAGMSYEQYF TGTGCCAGCAGCCTACTAGCGGGAATGTCCTACGAGCAGTACTTC
- - 14 TRBJ2-7 TRBV21-1 CASSADWNSYEQYF TGTGCCAGCAGCGCGGACTGGAACTCCTACGAGCAGTACTTC
- few 15 TRBJ2-1 TRBV7-8 CASRVGPQIYNEQFF TGTGCCAGCAGGGTCGGGCCTCAAATATACAATGAGCAGTTCTTC
- - 15 TRBJ2-7 TRBV10-3 CAISEGPLPNYEQYF TGTGCCATCAGTGAGGGGCCCCTCCCCAATTACGAGCAGTACTTC
TRBD1 few 14 TRBJ2-7 TRBV28 CASSRWTGDYEQYF TGTGCCAGCAGTCGGTGGACAGGGGACTACGAGCAGTACTTC
TRBD2 - 12 TRBJ2-1 TRBV7-3 CASSKSGTRLFF TGTGCCAGCAGCAAATCCGGGACTAGGCTGTTCTTC
- - 11 TRBJ2-7 TRBV20-1 CSAPRPDEQYF TGCAGTGCTCCCCGTCCTGACGAGCAGTACTTC
- - 11 TRBJ2-5 TRBV5-1 CASSLIETQYF TGCGCCAGCAGCTTGATAGAGACCCAGTACTTC
TRBD2 - 16 TRBJ2-5 TRBV7-2 CASSQTLAGGPWEQYF TGTGCCAGCAGCCAAACTTTAGCGGGAGGGCCGTGGGAGCAGTACTTC
- - 11 TRBJ2-7 TRBV30 CAWSFRYEQYF TGTGCCTGGAGTTTCAGATACGAGCAGTACTTC
TRBD1 - 17 TRBJ2-7 TRBV18 CASSPRTGVLGAYEQYF TGTGCCAGCTCACCCCGGACAGGGGTGTTGGGGGCCTACGAGCAGTACTTC
TRBD1 few 15 TRBJ1-2 TRBV7-8 CASSLGSGTGRGYTF TGTGCCAGCAGCTTAGGCTCCGGGACAGGGAGAGGCTACACCTTC
- once 15 TRBJ1-6 TRBV7-8 CASSLVGGIGSPLHF TGTGCCAGCAGCTTAGTCGGGGGCATTGGGTCACCCCTCCACTTT
- - 17 TRBJ2-6 TRBV2 CASSERAAISGANVLTF TGTGCCAGCAGTGAGCGAGCGGCTATATCTGGGGCCAACGTCCTGACTTTC
TRBD2 few 14 TRBJ2-5 TRBV29-1 CSVAGGLADETQYF TGCAGCGTGGCAGGGGGACTAGCGGATGAGACCCAGTACTTC
- - 11 TRBJ2-1 TRBV6-6 CASSRGSEQFF TGTGCCAGCAGTCGAGGGAGTGAGCAGTTCTTC
- - 13 TRBJ1-1 TRBV28 CASSSRSVAEAFF TGTGCCAGCAGTTCCCGTTCGGTGGCTGAAGCTTTCTTT
- many 11 TRBJ1-2 TRBV7-9 CASSQGYGYTF TGTGCCAGCTCACAGGGCTATGGCTACACCTTC
TRBD2 - 15 TRBJ2-3 TRBV9 CASSGSGSSTDTQYF TGTGCCAGCAGCGGTAGCGGGTCTAGCACAGATACGCAGTATTTT
- few 14 TRBJ1-2 TRBV5-6 CASSPRQNLYGYTF TGTGCCAGCAGCCCTAGACAGAACCTCTATGGCTACACCTTC
- - 12 TRBJ2-1 TRBV6-1 CASRRPDNEQFF TGTGCCAGCAGACGGCCGGACAATGAGCAGTTCTTC
- many 15 TRBJ2-6 TRBV5-4 CASSLEGSGANVLTF TGTGCCAGCAGCTTGGAGGGGTCAGGGGCCAACGTCCTGACTTTC